The 29 T cell receptor beta chains listed next were all sequenced from one sample in a study of technical replicates of blood from a few donors. Measured with immunoSEQ multiplex PCR; TCRdb has only the in-frame clones, and not every one. The sample includes more than 65,000 clones, around 90% of them seen just once. The sequencing sample was made of PBMCs. Receptors were obtained from a human donor in good health. Some clones in this sample may be carry-over from other donors' samples.

This sequence joins TRBV28 and TRBJ1-4; D gene ambiguous. CDR1 is MDHEN and CDR2 is SYDVKM in the germline V gene. This CDR3 spans 14 amino acids. Trimming shortened V by 2 bases and J by 2 bases, and 6 bases separated the two germline ends. The CDR3 reads CASSLGVTNEKLFF. The CDR3 DNA is TGTGCCAGCAGTTTAGGAGTCACTAATGAAAAACTGTTTTTT.

The chain uses TRBV6-1 and TRBJ2-2; TRBD2 is a possible D gene (5 bases). CDR1 and CDR2 from the germline V gene are MNHNS and SASEGT. This CDR3 region has 13 residues. Trimming took 8 bases from V and 2 from J, leaving 9 bases between them. This CDR3 is CASPDYNTGELFF. The CDR3 DNA reads as TGTGCCAGCCCCGACTATAACACCGGGGAGCTGTTTTTT.

J is TRBJ1-6 and V is TRBV6-5; 9 bases are a match to TRBD1. The V gene end was trimmed by 0 bases and the J gene end by 10 bases; junction bases not matched to a gene: 4. Germline lookup yields CDR1 MNHEY and CDR2 SVGAGI. CDR3 length: 15 amino acids. CDR3: CASSYSGTGTSPLHF. CDR3 in DNA: TGTGCCAGCAGTTACTCGGGGACAGGGACCTCACCCCTCCACTTT.

In this sample, this clone turned up once. V and J are TRBV4-1 and TRBJ1-2, with D possibly being TRBD1 (6 bases). Germline loops: CDR1 MGHRA, CDR2 YSYEKL. The ends were cut back, 1 base at V and 2 bases at J, with 8 bases in the middle. CDR3 length: 14 amino acids. The CDR3 is CASSQGTGNYGYTF. The CDR3 nucleotides are TGCGCCAGCAGCCAAGGAACAGGGAACTATGGCTACACCTTC.

This sequence joins TRBV5-1 and TRBJ2-3; possible D gene TRBD1, 7 bases. The CDR3 length is 14 residues. Looked up from germline, CDR1 is SGHRS and CDR2 is YFSETQ. The V gene lost 5 bases and the J gene lost 6 bases, with 16 bases spanning the gap. The CDR3 protein is CASRRDSSLDTQYF. The CDR3 coding sequence is TGCGCCAGCAGGCGGGACAGTTCCTTGGATACGCAGTATTTT.

The CDR3 DNA sequence: TGCAGCGTCGGGACTAGCGGGAAAGGGACCCAGTACTTC. It encodes CSVGTSGKGTQYF. J is TRBJ2-5 and V is TRBV29-1, with 13 bases that match TRBD2. The J segment lost 7 bases and the V segment lost 6 bases, leaving 5 bases of the junction unmatched. The CDR3 consists of 13 residues. In germline, CDR1 is SQVTM, CDR2 ANQGSEA. Using reference TRBV29-1 and TRBJ2-5 for the parts outside the CDR3, the full variable domain is SAVISQKPSRDICQRGTSLTIQCQVDSQVTMMFWYRQQPGQSLTLIATANQGSEATYESGFVIDKFPISRPNLTFSTLTVSNMSPEDSSIYLCSVGTSGKGTQYFGPGTRLLVL.

This rearrangement joins TRBV5-1 to TRBJ1-1; TRBD1 aligns across 7 bases. Germline loops: CDR1 SGHRS, CDR2 YFSETQ. V lost 4 bases to trimming and J lost 3 bases; unmatched junction nucleotides: 6. The CDR3 has 14 amino acids. The CDR3 region is CASSTSGGYTEAFF. In nucleotides, the CDR3 is TGCGCCAGCAGCACCTCAGGGGGGTACACTGAAGCTTTCTTT.

The rearrangement uses TRBV6-6 and TRBJ2-7; tentative D call: TRBD2 (6 bases). Trimming took off 0 bases at V and 2 bases at J, with 8 bases between the two ends. Germline assignment: CDR1 MNHNY and CDR2 SVGAGI (reference sequence). The CDR3 has 14 amino acids. The CDR3 spells CASSYSGGTYEQYF. The CDR3 DNA reads TGTGCCAGCAGTTACTCCGGGGGAACCTACGAGCAGTACTTC.

The rearrangement uses TRBV19 and TRBJ2-1; perhaps TRBD2 as D (6 bases). The CDR3 covers 16 residues. Per the germline V gene, CDR1 is LNHDA and CDR2 is SQIVND (reference sequence). Trimming took off 7 bases at V and 0 bases at J, with 16 bases between the two ends. CDR3 sequence: CASIASGLSSYNEQFF. CDR3 nucleotides: TGTGCCAGTATTGCATCGGGACTTAGCTCCTACAATGAGCAGTTCTTC.

This sequence joins TRBV6-1 and TRBJ1-1; 7 nucleotides align to TRBD1. The CDR3 is made up of 14 amino acids. The V gene's germline CDR1 is MNHNS and CDR2 SASEGT. The J segment lost 4 bases and the V segment lost 6 bases, leaving 8 bases of the junction unmatched. CDR3 sequence reads: CASRETGKATEAFF. The CDR3, as DNA: TGTGCCAGCAGAGAGACAGGGAAGGCCACTGAAGCTTTCTTT.

V gene TRBV4-2 combines with J gene TRBJ2-6; D ambiguous. The CDR3 totals 16 residues. Deletions cut 0 bases from V and 4 bases from J, with 10 bases between. The germline CDR1 and CDR2 sequences are LGHNA and YNFKEQ. The CDR3 loop is CASSQDVGTGANVLTF. The DNA for the CDR3 is TGTGCCAGCAGCCAAGACGTGGGCACCGGGGCCAACGTCCTGACTTTC.

The rearrangement uses TRBV9 and TRBJ1-2; D perhaps matches TRBD1 (5 bases). CDR1 and CDR2 (germline): SGDLS, YYNGEE. The CDR3 loop spans 14 amino acids. The V end lost 4 bases, the J end lost 3 bases, and 13 bases lay between the germline ends. CDR3 residues: CASSKAWGDYGYTF. The CDR3 bases are TGTGCCAGCAGCAAGGCTTGGGGGGACTATGGCTACACCTTC.

This sequence joins TRBV4-1 and TRBJ2-5, with 8 bases fitting TRBD2. The CDR3 has 15 residues. The V and J ends lost 0 bases and 2 bases, in that order; junction bases with no gene match: 2. Germline assignment: CDR1 MGHRA and CDR2 YSYEKL. The CDR3 here is CASSQEQRGQETQYF. CDR3 DNA sequence: TGCGCCAGCAGCCAAGAACAGCGGGGGCAAGAGACCCAGTACTTC.

The chain links TRBV15 to TRBJ1-4, with D possibly TRBD1 on 5 matching bases. V lost 0 bases and J lost 5, with 10 bases in between. Per germline, CDR1 LNHNV and CDR2 YYDKDF (reference sequence). This CDR3 comprises 15 residues. As DNA, the CDR3 is TGTGCCACCAGCAGAGATCCAGGGTTAAATGAAAAACTGTTTTTT. Encoded protein: CATSRDPGLNEKLFF.

The gene calls are TRBV5-6 and TRBJ2-7, with 7 nucleotides matching TRBD1. CDR1 and CDR2 (germline): SGHDT, YYEEEE. The junction had 10 bases not matched to a gene; V was cut back by 4 bases and J by 3 bases. The CDR3 consists of 15 residues. Here the CDR3 reads CASSREAGGIYEQYF. The CDR3 DNA reads TGTGCCAGCAGCCGCGAGGCAGGGGGTATCTACGAGCAGTACTTC.

This clone came up a few times. The chain carries TRBV4-2 and TRBJ1-2; TRBD1 might be the D (6 bases). The CDR3 has 15 residues. V was trimmed by 4 bases and J by 2 bases, leaving 14 bases between them. Germline V lookup: CDR1 LGHNA, CDR2 YNFKEQ. CDR3 nucleotide sequence: TGTGCCAGCAGCCGATCGGAGGACAGCAACTATGGCTACACCTTC. Protein product: CASSRSEDSNYGYTF.

The chain recombines TRBV5-1 with TRBJ2-5; 7 positions agree with TRBD2. The CDR3 consists of 17 residues. The J segment lost 1 base and the V segment lost 3 bases, leaving 12 bases of the junction unmatched. Looked up from germline, CDR1 is SGHRS and CDR2 is YFSETQ. CDR3 sequence (DNA): TGCGCCAGCAGCTGGGGGGGGAATAGCGGTCCCCAAGAGACCCAGTACTTC. It yields the protein CASSWGGNSGPQETQYF. The variable domain in full, with the rest retrieved from reference TRBV5-1 and TRBJ2-5, is KAGVTQTPRYLIKTRGQQVTLSCSPISGHRSVSWYQQTPGQGLQFLFEYFSETQRNKGNFPGRFSGRQFSNSRSEMNVSTLELGDSALYLCASSWGGNSGPQETQYFGPGTRLLVL.

The V call is TRBV10-1, the J call TRBJ2-7, with TRBD2 matching 8 bases. Germline-derived CDR1 and CDR2 are WNHNN and SYGVQD (reference sequence). This CDR3 contains 15 residues. V lost 4 bases, J lost 0 bases, and 5 bases stayed unmatched. The CDR3 nucleotides read TGCGCCAGCAGTGGCCGGGGGGGCAACTCCTACGAGCAGTACTTC. Translation: CASSGRGGNSYEQYF.

This chain joins TRBV7-2 and TRBJ1-3, with 7 bases aligning to TRBD1. Trimming removed 5 bases from V and 4 bases from J; junction bases left unmatched: 5. This CDR3 region has 14 residues. The germline V gene has CDR1 SGHTA and CDR2 FQGNSA. CDR3: CASSLSRGGNTIYF. In DNA form, the CDR3 reads TGTGCCAGCAGCCTATCCAGGGGGGGAAACACCATATATTTT.

The CDR3 loop reads CASSVPRGSGGVQYF. DNA of the CDR3: TGTGCCAGCAGCGTCCCCAGGGGCAGCGGGGGAGTCCAGTACTTC. The V gene is TRBV9, the J gene TRBJ2-5; 8 bases match TRBD2. The germline CDR1 and CDR2 sequences are SGDLS and YYNGEE. V was pared by 2 bases and J by 10 bases, with 13 bases of the junction left unmatched. The CDR3 extends over 15 amino acids.

Written as DNA, the CDR3 is TGCAGCGTTAAGACAAGTCGCAATGAGCAGTTCTTC. This encodes CSVKTSRNEQFF. The J gene is TRBJ2-1, the V gene TRBV29-1; D remains unclear. The V end lost 5 bases, the J end lost 6 bases, and 11 bases lay between the germline ends. Germline assignment: CDR1 SQVTM and CDR2 ANQGSEA. The CDR3 sequence is 12 residues long.

The chain joins TRBV29-1 to TRBJ1-1, with TRBD1 identical over 9 bases. The germline CDR1 and CDR2 sequences are SQVTM and ANQGSEA. Germline trimming cut 4 bases from V and 0 bases from J; bases unmatched to any gene: 6. The CDR3 totals 15 residues. The DNA of the CDR3 is TGCAGCGTTGTGGGGACAGGGAGTGTGAACACTGAAGCTTTCTTT. It yields the protein CSVVGTGSVNTEAFF.

There are a few counts of this clone. The rearrangement joins TRBV5-8 to TRBJ2-3; D may be TRBD1 (7 bases). This CDR3 contains 14 residues. The germline V gene encodes CDR1 SGHTS and CDR2 YDEGEE. Trimming cost V 0 bases and J 5 bases, with 10 bases left between them. CDR3 residues: CASSLEQGGDTQYF. CDR3 coding DNA: TGTGCCAGCAGCTTGGAGCAGGGGGGAGATACGCAGTATTTT.

The J gene is TRBJ2-1, the V gene TRBV6-5; D possibly corresponds to TRBD1 (5 bases). The CDR3 contains 14 residues. Germline V gene data show CDR1 as MNHEY and CDR2 as SVGAGI. Trimming removed 0 bases from V and 6 bases from J, with 9 bases in between. In DNA, the CDR3 is TGTGCCAGCAGTTACTCCGGCCAGGGCAATGAGCAGTTCTTC. It yields the protein CASSYSGQGNEQFF.

The chain joins TRBV7-8 to TRBJ2-7, with TRBD2 identical over 10 bases. V shed 1 base, J shed 4 bases, and the junction held 4 bases outside the gene matches. Germline CDR1 and CDR2: SGHVS and FQNEAQ. The CDR3 has 15 residues. Written as DNA, the CDR3 is TGTGCCAGCAGCTTAGAAGCGGGGGGGCTGTACGAGCAGTACTTC. Protein product: CASSLEAGGLYEQYF.

Only a few counts were recorded for this clone. The chain has TRBV11-3 and TRBJ1-2; D is possibly TRBD1 (5 bases). Germline CDR1 reads SGHNT; CDR2 reads YENEEA. V was shortened by 5 bases and J by 7 bases, with 14 bases between the two germline ends. The CDR3 covers 13 residues. The CDR3 loop is CASSTDRRGGYTF. In DNA form, the CDR3 reads TGTGCCAGCAGCACGGATCGGAGGGGTGGCTACACCTTC.

The J gene is TRBJ2-2, the V gene TRBV9; TRBD1 matches 10 bases. This CDR3 is 18 amino acids long. J was trimmed by 9 bases and V by 3 bases; bases with no gene match: 17. Germline CDR1 SGDLS, CDR2 YYNGEE. The CDR3 DNA is TGTGCCAGCAGCGCCAGTCTCCGAGTGAGACAGGGGGCCAGGGAGCTGTTTTTT. Translation: CASSASLRVRQGARELFF.

The CDR3 is CASRSQGNQPQHF. CDR3 nucleotide sequence: TGTGCCAGCCGCAGCCAGGGAAATCAGCCCCAGCATTTT. The chain links TRBV6-6 to TRBJ1-5, with D perhaps TRBD1 (5 bases). Trimming removed 8 bases at V and 4 bases at J, with 12 bases between. The CDR3 totals 13 residues. CDR1 MNHNY and CDR2 SVGAGI come from the germline V gene (reference sequence).

In its sample, this clone was seen once. This chain connects TRBV7-2 to TRBJ2-1; D gene ambiguous. Germline assignment: CDR1 SGHTA and CDR2 FQGNSA. This CDR3 comprises 13 residues. V lost 1 base and J 9 bases, leaving 10 bases between the germline ends. The CDR3 nucleotides read TGTGCCAGCAGCTTAGAGCGTAACTCTGAGCAGTTCTTC. Translating gives CASSLERNSEQFF.